The source of this T cell receptor beta chain is a study of OX40 agonist ivuxolimab in advanced cancers. Overall study context: Across the patients, intravenous ivuxolimab was delivered every 2 weeks at 0.01 to 10 mg/kg. Melanoma, hepatocellular carcinoma, head and neck or renal cell cancer occurred in dose-escalation patients.

Sequenced by immunoSEQ multiplex PCR; TCRdb stores in-frame clones only, minus some. Among roughly 25,000 clones listed, more than 75% were seen once. The V gene's germline CDR1 is SGDLS and CDR2 YYNGEE. The CDR3 spans 15 residues. The ends lost 3 bases at V and 0 bases at J; junction bases unmatched: 3. The chain recombines TRBV9 with TRBJ2-1; 7 bases are shared with TRBD2. The sequenced sample was CD4+ or CD8+ T cells sorted from blood, obtained in a trial of the OX40 agonist ivuxolimab. The origin of this receptor is an adult with an advanced solid tumor such as melanoma, head and neck, liver or kidney cancer. Here the CDR3 DNA reads TGTGCCAGCAGCGGCGGGGGATCCTCCTACAATGAGCAGTTCTTC. Translated, it gives CASSGGGSSYNEQFF.